This is a list of T cell receptor beta chains from one sample in a study of blood T cells in healthy people across ages. TCRdb used MiXCR to reprocess the 5' RACE reads, holding one entry per CDR3 protein. The sample has some 700,000 distinct CDR3 sequences; approximately 22% are singletons. Sequenced input: blood. The receptors here all came from a man between 65 and 79 years old in good health. The CDR3 runs from the conserved cysteine through the conserved F or W. A row's size may be missing; if present it is once, few, many or a size class.

clone size: few; V gene: TRBV7-9; CDR3 length: 17; J gene: TRBJ2-3; CDR3 protein: CASSSSPGTTSTDTQYF
clone size: few; V gene: TRBV6-5; CDR3 length: 13; J gene: TRBJ1-1; CDR3 protein: CASSVGTGTEAFF
clone size: .; V gene: TRBV7-9; CDR3 length: 13; J gene: TRBJ2-1; CDR3 protein: CASSLQTYNEQFF
clone size: .; V gene: TRBV12-3/TRBV12-4; CDR3 length: 12; J gene: TRBJ2-3; CDR3 protein: CASSLWAIGEYF
clone size: .; V gene: TRBV5-1; CDR3 length: 14; J gene: TRBJ1-2; CDR3 protein: CASSLESAGYGYTF
clone size: few; V gene: TRBV20-1; CDR3 length: 10; J gene: TRBJ1-2; CDR3 protein: CSAPIVGYTF
clone size: few; V gene: TRBV9; CDR3 length: 18; J gene: TRBJ2-3; CDR3 protein: CASSALASGRSKTDTQYF
clone size: .; V gene: TRBV20-1; CDR3 length: 18; J gene: TRBJ2-1; CDR3 protein: CSASVPGVAGLSYNEQFF
clone size: few; V gene: TRBV7-6; CDR3 length: 18; J gene: TRBJ2-1; CDR3 protein: CASSLVGRAGDSYNEQFF
clone size: .; V gene: TRBV7-9; CDR3 length: 13; J gene: TRBJ2-7; CDR3 protein: CASRGGPSYEQYF
clone size: few; V gene: TRBV5-1; CDR3 length: 15; J gene: TRBJ2-3; CDR3 protein: CASSYTSGRADTQYF
clone size: .; V gene: TRBV12-3/TRBV12-4; CDR3 length: 14; J gene: TRBJ2-1; CDR3 protein: CASTLVRAGNEQFF
clone size: .; V gene: TRBV5-1; CDR3 length: 15; J gene: TRBJ2-7; CDR3 protein: CASSLFSGSSYEQYF
clone size: few; V gene: TRBV28; CDR3 length: 13; J gene: TRBJ1-2; CDR3 protein: CASRAGINYGYTF
clone size: once; V gene: TRBV30; CDR3 length: 16; J gene: TRBJ2-1; CDR3 protein: CAWLLLALSSYNEQFF
clone size: few; V gene: TRBV6-5; CDR3 length: 15; J gene: TRBJ2-3; CDR3 protein: CATLDGRLSTDTQYF
clone size: few; V gene: TRBV14; CDR3 length: 18; J gene: TRBJ2-3; CDR3 protein: CASSQIGGGLTRTDTQYF
clone size: few; V gene: TRBV20-1; CDR3 length: 13; J gene: TRBJ2-1; CDR3 protein: CSPRQGLFYEQFF
clone size: many; V gene: TRBV12-3/TRBV12-4; CDR3 length: 15; J gene: .; CDR3 protein: CASTSRGLAAEEQFF
clone size: few; V gene: TRBV6-1; CDR3 length: 15; J gene: TRBJ2-3; CDR3 protein: CASSPDRGRSDTQYF
clone size: .; V gene: TRBV9; CDR3 length: 16; J gene: TRBJ1-5; CDR3 protein: CASSVGEDTFPQPQHF
clone size: .; V gene: TRBV29-1; CDR3 length: 13; J gene: TRBJ2-1; CDR3 protein: CSVRQGAFNEQFF
clone size: .; V gene: TRBV12-3/TRBV12-4; CDR3 length: 14; J gene: TRBJ1-5; CDR3 protein: CASSPGGLNQPQHF
clone size: .; V gene: TRBV7-3; CDR3 length: 14; J gene: TRBJ2-3; CDR3 protein: CASSLIRRTDTQYF
clone size: .; V gene: TRBV20-1; CDR3 length: 14; J gene: TRBJ1-4; CDR3 protein: CSAVRGRANEKLFF
clone size: few; V gene: TRBV7-2; CDR3 length: 13; J gene: TRBJ1-2; CDR3 protein: CASSLEQGHGYTF
clone size: few; V gene: TRBV5-6; CDR3 length: 13; J gene: TRBJ2-7; CDR3 protein: CASSFGYTYEQYF
clone size: many; V gene: TRBV18; CDR3 length: 16; J gene: TRBJ2-5; CDR3 protein: CASSPSGRLLLGTQYF
clone size: many; V gene: TRBV7-2; CDR3 length: 15; J gene: TRBJ2-3; CDR3 protein: CASSLVGGSTDTQYF
clone size: .; V gene: TRBV3-1; CDR3 length: 15; J gene: TRBJ1-2; CDR3 protein: CASSQGAGSVYGYTF
clone size: few; V gene: TRBV2; CDR3 length: 14; J gene: TRBJ2-5; CDR3 protein: CASTRQSGQETRYF
clone size: .; V gene: TRBV6-6; CDR3 length: 16; J gene: TRBJ1-2; CDR3 protein: CASSYSNRVEIYGYTF
clone size: few; V gene: TRBV20-1; CDR3 length: 15; J gene: TRBJ1-2; CDR3 protein: CSARDSWDAEGGYTF
clone size: .; V gene: TRBV12-3/TRBV12-4; CDR3 length: 13; J gene: TRBJ1-5; CDR3 protein: CASSSTGIQPQHF
clone size: .; V gene: TRBV6-1; CDR3 length: 14; J gene: TRBJ2-5; CDR3 protein: CASSELRRVETQYF
clone size: .; V gene: TRBV30; CDR3 length: 15; J gene: TRBJ2-3; CDR3 protein: CAWSFRAGPTDTQYF
clone size: many; V gene: TRBV5-6; CDR3 length: 12; J gene: TRBJ2-3; CDR3 protein: CASQPGGATQYF